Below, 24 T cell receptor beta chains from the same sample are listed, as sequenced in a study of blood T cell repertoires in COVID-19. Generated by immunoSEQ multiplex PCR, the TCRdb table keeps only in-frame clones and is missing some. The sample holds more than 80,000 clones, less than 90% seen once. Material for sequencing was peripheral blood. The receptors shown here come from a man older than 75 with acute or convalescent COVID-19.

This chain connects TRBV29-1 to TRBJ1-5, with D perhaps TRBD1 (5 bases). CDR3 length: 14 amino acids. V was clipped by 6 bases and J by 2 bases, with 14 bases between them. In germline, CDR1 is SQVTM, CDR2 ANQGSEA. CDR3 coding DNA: TGCAGCGTCGCCCCCGGGGGGGGCAATCAGCCCCAGCATTTT. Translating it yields CSVAPGGGNQPQHF. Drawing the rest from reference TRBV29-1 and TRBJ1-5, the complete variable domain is SAVISQKPSRDICQRGTSLTIQCQVDSQVTMMFWYRQQPGQSLTLIATANQGSEATYESGFVIDKFPISRPNLTFSTLTVSNMSPEDSSIYLCSVAPGGGNQPQHFGDGTRLSIL.

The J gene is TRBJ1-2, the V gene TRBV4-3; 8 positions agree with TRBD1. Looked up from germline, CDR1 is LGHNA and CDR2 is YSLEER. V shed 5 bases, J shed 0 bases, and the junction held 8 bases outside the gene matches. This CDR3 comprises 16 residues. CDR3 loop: CASSFRTGQPNYGYTF. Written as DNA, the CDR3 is TGCGCCAGCAGCTTCCGGACAGGGCAGCCTAACTATGGCTACACCTTC.

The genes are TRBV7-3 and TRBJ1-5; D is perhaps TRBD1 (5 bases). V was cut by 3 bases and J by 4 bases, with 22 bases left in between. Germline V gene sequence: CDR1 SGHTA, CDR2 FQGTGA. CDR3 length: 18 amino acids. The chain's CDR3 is CASSFILSRVQANQPQHF. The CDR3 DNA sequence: TGTGCCAGCAGCTTTATACTCTCAAGAGTACAGGCTAATCAGCCCCAGCATTTT.

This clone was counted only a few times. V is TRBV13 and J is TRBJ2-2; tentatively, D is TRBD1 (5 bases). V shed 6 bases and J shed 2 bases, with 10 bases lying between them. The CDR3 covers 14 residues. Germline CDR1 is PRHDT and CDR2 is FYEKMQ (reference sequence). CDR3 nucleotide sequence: TGTGCCAGCAGGTCTAGGGGAAACACCGGGGAGCTGTTTTTT. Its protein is CASRSRGNTGELFF.

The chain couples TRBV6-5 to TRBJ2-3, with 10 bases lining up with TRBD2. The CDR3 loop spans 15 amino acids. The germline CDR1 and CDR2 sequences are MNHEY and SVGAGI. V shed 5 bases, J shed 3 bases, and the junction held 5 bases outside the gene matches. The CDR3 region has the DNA TGTGCCAGCAGTCTAGCGGGAGCAGGGACAGATACGCAGTATTTT. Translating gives CASSLAGAGTDTQYF.

This chain's CDR3 is CASSDGWPENIQYF. In DNA, the CDR3 is TGTGCCAGCAGTGATGGATGGCCGGAGAACATTCAGTACTTC. The chain is built from TRBV2 and TRBJ2-4; D remains ambiguous. The V end was cut by 3 bases, the J end by 7 bases, with 13 bases between. This CDR3 is built from 14 residues. Germline V gene data show CDR1 as SNHLY and CDR2 as FYNNEI.

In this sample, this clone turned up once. The chain's CDR3 is CASSREQGQVVGYTF. The CDR3 nucleotides are TGTGCCAGTAGTAGAGAGCAGGGACAGGTTGTTGGCTACACCTTC. V and J are TRBV19 and TRBJ1-2; 8 bases are a match to TRBD1. The CDR3 contains 15 residues. Germline trimming cut 4 bases from V and 7 bases from J; bases unmatched to any gene: 11. From germline, CDR1 is LNHDA and CDR2 SQIVND (reference sequence).

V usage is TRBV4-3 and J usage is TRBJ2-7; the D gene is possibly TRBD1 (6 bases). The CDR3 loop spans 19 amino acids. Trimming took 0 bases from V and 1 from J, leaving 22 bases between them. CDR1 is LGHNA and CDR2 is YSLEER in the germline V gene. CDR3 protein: CASSQDWHPTGRNSYEQYF. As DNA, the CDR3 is TGCGCCAGCAGCCAAGATTGGCATCCAACAGGGAGAAATTCCTACGAGCAGTACTTC.

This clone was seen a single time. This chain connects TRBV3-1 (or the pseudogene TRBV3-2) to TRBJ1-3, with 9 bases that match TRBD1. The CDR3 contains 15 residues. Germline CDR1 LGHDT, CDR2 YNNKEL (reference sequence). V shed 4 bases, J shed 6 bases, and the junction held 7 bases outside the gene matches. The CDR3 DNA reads TGTGCCAGCAGCCGGCTGGACAGGGGTGCAAACACCATATATTTT. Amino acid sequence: CASSRLDRGANTIYF.

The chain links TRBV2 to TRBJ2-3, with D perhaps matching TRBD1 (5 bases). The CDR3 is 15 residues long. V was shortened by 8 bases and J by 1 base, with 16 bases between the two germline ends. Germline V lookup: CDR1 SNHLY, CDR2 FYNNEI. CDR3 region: CASSTRAGRTDTQYF. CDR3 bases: TGTGCCAGCTCCACTCGGGCAGGGCGCACAGATACGCAGTATTTT.

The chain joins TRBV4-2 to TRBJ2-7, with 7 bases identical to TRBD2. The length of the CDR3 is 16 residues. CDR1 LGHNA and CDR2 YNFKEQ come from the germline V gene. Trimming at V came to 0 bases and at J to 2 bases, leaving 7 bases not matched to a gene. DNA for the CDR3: TGTGCCAGCAGCCAAGAAGGCCCTAGCGGCCCCTACGAGCAGTACTTC. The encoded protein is CASSQEGPSGPYEQYF.

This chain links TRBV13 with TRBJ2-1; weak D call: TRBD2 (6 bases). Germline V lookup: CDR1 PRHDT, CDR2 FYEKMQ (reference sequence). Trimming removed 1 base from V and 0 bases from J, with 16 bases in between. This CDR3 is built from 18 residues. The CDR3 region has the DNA TGTGCCAGCAGCTTAGTGTCCCAAGGCGGGATCTCCTACAATGAGCAGTTCTTC. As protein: CASSLVSQGGISYNEQFF.

The CDR3 nucleotides read TGTGCCAGTAGTCCCTCCACCAGTCAAGAGACCCAGTACTTC. Amino acid sequence: CASSPSTSQETQYF. The chain uses TRBV19 and TRBJ2-5; D is unclear. V lost 5 bases and J 2 bases, leaving 12 bases between the germline ends. This CDR3 is 14 amino acids long. Germline CDR1 LNHDA, CDR2 SQIVND (reference sequence).

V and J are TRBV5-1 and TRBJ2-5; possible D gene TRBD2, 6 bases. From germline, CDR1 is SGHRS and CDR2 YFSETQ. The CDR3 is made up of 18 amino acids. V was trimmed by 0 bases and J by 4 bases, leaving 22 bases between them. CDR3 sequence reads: CASSLVIGAWGDLETQYF. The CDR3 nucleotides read TGCGCCAGCAGCTTGGTGATAGGGGCCTGGGGGGACCTAGAGACCCAGTACTTC.

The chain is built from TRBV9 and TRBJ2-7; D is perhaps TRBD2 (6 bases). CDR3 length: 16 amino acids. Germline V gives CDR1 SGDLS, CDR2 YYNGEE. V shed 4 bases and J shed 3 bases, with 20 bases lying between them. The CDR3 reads CASSPATGGSGYEQYF. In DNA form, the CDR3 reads TGTGCCAGCAGCCCCGCTACCGGAGGGAGTGGCTACGAGCAGTACTTC.

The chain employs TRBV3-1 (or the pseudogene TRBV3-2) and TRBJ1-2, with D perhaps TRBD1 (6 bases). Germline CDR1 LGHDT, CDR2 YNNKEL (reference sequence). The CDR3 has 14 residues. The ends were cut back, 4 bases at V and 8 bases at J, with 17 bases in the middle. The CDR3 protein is CASSLRDTATGYTF. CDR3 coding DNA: TGTGCCAGCAGCCTACGGGACACAGCGACCGGCTACACCTTC.

The CDR3 nucleotides read TGCAGCGTTCAACCTACCGGGAGCCAAGAGACCCAGTACTTC. This gives the protein CSVQPTGSQETQYF. The V and J genes are TRBV29-1 and TRBJ2-5, with D tentatively TRBD2 (6 bases). Germline CDR1 SQVTM, CDR2 ANQGSEA. V was clipped by 5 bases and J by 1 base, with 14 bases between them. The CDR3 length is 14 residues.

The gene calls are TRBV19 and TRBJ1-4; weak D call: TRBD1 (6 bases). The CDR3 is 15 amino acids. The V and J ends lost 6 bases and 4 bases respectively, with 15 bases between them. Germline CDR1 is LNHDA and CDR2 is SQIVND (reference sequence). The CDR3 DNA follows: TGTGCCAGTAGCCACCAACAGGGATTTAATGAAAAACTGTTTTTT. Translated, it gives CASSHQQGFNEKLFF.

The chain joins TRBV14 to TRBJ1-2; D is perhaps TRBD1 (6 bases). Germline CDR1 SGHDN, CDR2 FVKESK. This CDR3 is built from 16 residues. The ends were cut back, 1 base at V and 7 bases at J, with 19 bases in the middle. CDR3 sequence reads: CASSQGGHDRNRGYTF. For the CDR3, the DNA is TGTGCCAGCAGCCAAGGAGGCCACGACAGGAACCGTGGCTACACCTTC.

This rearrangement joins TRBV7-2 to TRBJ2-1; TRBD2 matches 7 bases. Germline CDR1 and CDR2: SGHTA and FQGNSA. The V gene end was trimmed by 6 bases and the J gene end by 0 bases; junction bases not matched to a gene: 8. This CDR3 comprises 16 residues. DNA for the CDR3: TGTGCCAGCAGAAAGAGCGGGACCGACTCCTACAATGAGCAGTTCTTC. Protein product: CASRKSGTDSYNEQFF.

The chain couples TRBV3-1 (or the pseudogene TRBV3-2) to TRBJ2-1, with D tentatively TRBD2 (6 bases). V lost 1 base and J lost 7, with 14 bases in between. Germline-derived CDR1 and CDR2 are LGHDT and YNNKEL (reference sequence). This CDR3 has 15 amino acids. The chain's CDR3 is CASSQATPGGNEQFF. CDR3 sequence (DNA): TGTGCCAGCAGCCAAGCAACCCCTGGGGGGAATGAGCAGTTCTTC.

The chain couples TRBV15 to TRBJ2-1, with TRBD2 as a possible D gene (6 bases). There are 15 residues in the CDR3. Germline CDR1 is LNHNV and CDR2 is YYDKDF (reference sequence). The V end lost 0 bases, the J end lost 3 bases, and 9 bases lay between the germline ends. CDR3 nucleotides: TGTGCCACCAGCAGAGAAGACGGGAGCTACAATGAGCAGTTCTTC. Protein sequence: CATSREDGSYNEQFF.

Here the CDR3 DNA reads TGTGCCAGCAGCTTGGGCAGGGGCCAGCCCCAGCATTTT. Translation: CASSLGRGQPQHF. This chain links TRBV11-1 with TRBJ1-5, with TRBD1 as a possible D gene (6 bases). Germline-derived CDR1 and CDR2 are SGHAT and FQDESV (reference sequence). Trimming removed 3 bases from V and 7 bases from J, with 10 bases in between. CDR3 size: 13 residues.

CDR3 residues: CASSEQGNLNSPLHF. DNA for the CDR3: TGTGCCAGCAGCGAACAGGGAAACCTGAATTCACCCCTCCACTTT. This chain uses TRBV7-6 with TRBJ1-6; tentatively, D is TRBD1 (6 bases). Germline CDR1 and CDR2: SGHVS and FNYEAQ. The CDR3 totals 15 residues. The V end lost 5 bases, the J end lost 7 bases, and 15 bases lay between the germline ends.